One and the same sample provided the 24 T cell receptor beta chains below, sequenced in a study of shared clonotypes between healthy human individuals. Sequenced by immunoSEQ multiplex PCR; TCRdb stores in-frame clones only, minus some. The sample records a few hundred thousand clones, approximately 97% being singletons. The sample comprised naive CD4+ T cells sorted from blood. Subset reported: CD45RA+ positively selected. The source of these receptors is a woman under 40 in good health.

This clone was counted a single time. The genes are TRBV5-1 and TRBJ2-1; 8 bases agree with TRBD2. This CDR3 is built from 15 residues. The V segment lost 6 bases and the J segment 6 bases; nucleotides outside the gene matches: 11. The germline V gene encodes CDR1 SGHRS and CDR2 YFSETQ. Written as DNA, the CDR3 is TGCGCCAGCAAGGAGGGGAGCGGGAGTCTCAATGAGCAGTTCTTC. Protein sequence: CASKEGSGSLNEQFF.

The chain recombines TRBV5-1 with TRBJ2-5; TRBD1 agrees at 11 bases. Germline assignment: CDR1 SGHRS and CDR2 YFSETQ. Germline trimming cut 2 bases from V and 2 bases from J; bases unmatched to any gene: 5. The CDR3 spans 16 residues. CDR3 loop: CASSFGTGGGQETQYF. The DNA for the CDR3 is TGCGCCAGCAGCTTCGGGACAGGGGGAGGGCAAGAGACCCAGTACTTC.

The chain carries TRBV27 and TRBJ2-2, with D possibly being TRBD1 (6 bases). Germline CDR1 is MNHEY and CDR2 is SMNVEV (reference sequence). The CDR3 covers 14 residues. Trimming cost V 7 bases and J 5 bases, with 14 bases left between them. The DNA of the CDR3 is TGTGCCAGCAAAGGGGGTTTGAGAACCGGGGAGCTGTTTTTT. It encodes CASKGGLRTGELFF.

The chain carries TRBV7-2 and TRBJ2-7; TRBD2 agrees at 8 bases. The CDR3 has 14 residues. V lost 1 base, J lost 7 bases, and 6 bases stayed unmatched. Germline CDR1 reads SGHTA; CDR2 reads FQGNSA. CDR3 region: CASSLGTSRREQYF. In DNA form, the CDR3 reads TGTGCCAGCAGCTTAGGGACTAGCAGACGGGAGCAGTACTTC.

The rearrangement links TRBV5-1 to TRBJ2-5; 10 bases fit TRBD2. This CDR3 has 14 residues. Germline V gives CDR1 SGHRS, CDR2 YFSETQ. The trim removed 5 bases at V and 1 base at J, leaving 2 bases unmatched. This chain's CDR3 is CASRLAGAQETQYF. Here the CDR3 DNA reads TGCGCCAGCAGGCTAGCGGGGGCCCAAGAGACCCAGTACTTC.

With regard to this clone: Within the sample, other DNA sequences also encode this same CDR3. The rearrangement uses TRBV28 and TRBJ1-1; D remains unclear. The length of the CDR3 is 13 residues. Trimming shortened V by 3 bases and J by 1 base, and 6 bases separated the two germline ends. Looked up from germline, CDR1 is MDHEN and CDR2 is SYDVKM. CDR3 sequence: CASSLSGNTEAFF. In DNA form, the CDR3 reads TGTGCCAGCAGTTTGTCAGGGAACACTGAAGCTTTCTTT.

The J gene is TRBJ1-6, the V gene TRBV5-4; D remains ambiguous. The CDR3 spans 12 residues. Trimming stripped 0 bases from V and 8 bases from J, with 3 bases between. The germline CDR1 and CDR2 sequences are SGHNT and YYREEE (reference sequence). For the CDR3, the DNA is TGTGCCAGCAGCTTGGACTATTCACCCCTCCACTTT. Protein sequence: CASSLDYSPLHF.

This chain connects TRBV9 to TRBJ2-3; TRBD2 might be the D (6 bases). V lost 3 bases and J 2 bases, leaving 13 bases between the germline ends. Germline V gene lookup returns CDR1 SGDLS and CDR2 YYNGEE. The CDR3 contains 15 residues. The CDR3 loop is CASSALGGATDTQYF. Here the CDR3 DNA reads TGTGCCAGCAGCGCCTTGGGCGGGGCCACAGATACGCAGTATTTT.

V is TRBV18 and J is TRBJ2-3; a weak D match, TRBD2 (7 bases). V was pared by 1 base and J by 6 bases, with 17 bases between. This CDR3 is built from 16 residues. Germline V gene data show CDR1 as KGHSH and CDR2 as LQKENI. The CDR3 loop reads CASSPQGGGPSDTQYF. CDR3 coding DNA: TGTGCCAGCTCACCACAGGGGGGAGGGCCATCGGATACGCAGTATTTT.

This clone was recorded only once. This chain connects TRBV19 to TRBJ2-6, with unresolved D. The CDR3 totals 15 residues. The V gene lost 5 bases and the J gene lost 0 bases, with 8 bases spanning the gap. Germline loops: CDR1 LNHDA, CDR2 SQIVND (reference sequence). The CDR3 is CASSGASSGANVLTF. The CDR3 nucleotides read TGTGCCAGTAGTGGCGCGAGCTCTGGGGCCAACGTCCTGACTTTC.

In nucleotides, the CDR3 is TGTGCCAGTAGTATAGGTCCGGGTAACACTGAAGCTTTCTTT. The encoded protein is CASSIGPGNTEAFF. The J gene is TRBJ1-1, the V gene TRBV19; D not certain. CDR1 and CDR2 from the germline V gene are LNHDA and SQIVND (reference sequence). This CDR3 is built from 14 residues. The V and J ends lost 1 base and 2 bases respectively, with 8 bases between them.

The rearrangement uses TRBV7-6 and TRBJ2-1; D is unresolved. The CDR3 is 15 amino acids. V was shortened by 1 base and J by 4 bases, with 11 bases between the two germline ends. Per germline, CDR1 SGHVS and CDR2 FNYEAQ. CDR3 sequence: CASSLVQSQYNEQFF. The CDR3 DNA sequence: TGTGCCAGCAGCTTAGTACAGTCTCAGTACAATGAGCAGTTCTTC. Complete variable domain (other parts from reference TRBV7-6 and TRBJ2-1): GAGVSQSPRYKVTKRGQDVALRCDPISGHVSLYWYRQALGQGPEFLTYFNYEAQQDKSGLPNDRFSAERPEGSISTLTIQRTEQRDSAMYRCASSLVQSQYNEQFFGPGTRLTVL.

The V and J genes are TRBV9 and TRBJ1-1; perhaps TRBD1 as D (6 bases). The V gene lost 4 bases and the J gene lost 4 bases, with 20 bases spanning the gap. This CDR3 contains 16 residues. The germline V gene has CDR1 SGDLS and CDR2 YYNGEE. CDR3 loop: CASSLGQGRIGTEAFF. Here the CDR3 DNA reads TGTGCCAGCAGCCTAGGGCAGGGGCGCATCGGCACTGAAGCTTTCTTT.

This clone was observed once. V is TRBV11-2 and J is TRBJ2-7; D may match TRBD1 or TRBD2 (5 bases each). The germline V and J ends were trimmed by 4 bases and 6 bases, with 22 bases remaining between them. The CDR3 has 16 residues. Germline V CDR1 and CDR2: SGHAT, FQNNGV. The CDR3 coding sequence is TGTGCCAGCAGCTCCCTGGGACCCGGGCCTATTCGCGAGCAGTACTTC. Encoded protein: CASSSLGPGPIREQYF.

CDR3 nucleotides: TGTGCCAGCAGCTTGGGGCCCAGCTCTGGGGCCAACGTCCTGACTTTC. Its translation is CASSLGPSSGANVLTF. The chain uses TRBV7-9 and TRBJ2-6, with D perhaps TRBD1 (5 bases). The CDR3 is 16 amino acids. Trimming shortened V by 3 bases and J by 0 bases, and 9 bases separated the two germline ends. Germline CDR1 reads SEHNR; CDR2 reads FQNEAQ (reference sequence).

The rearrangement uses TRBV7-9 and TRBJ1-6; D is ambiguous. Germline V CDR1 and CDR2: SEHNR, FQNEAQ (reference sequence). The V end lost 0 bases, the J end lost 9 bases, and 12 bases lay between the germline ends. The CDR3 has 15 residues. The DNA for the CDR3 is TGTGCCAGCAGCTTAGCAATAGGGCAATTTTCACCCCTCCACTTT. Its translation is CASSLAIGQFSPLHF.

The chain employs TRBV27 and TRBJ1-5, with D unclear. The CDR3 extends over 16 amino acids. Between the trimmed V and J ends, which lost 6 bases and 2 bases, there was a span of 17 bases. CDR1 MNHEY and CDR2 SMNVEV come from the germline V gene (reference sequence). Here the CDR3 DNA reads TGTGCCAGCAGCCCTCTAACGGGTAACGGCAATCAGCCCCAGCATTTT. Amino acids: CASSPLTGNGNQPQHF.

The CDR3 spells CASSLPGPREQFF. For the CDR3, the DNA is TGTGCCAGCAGCTTACCAGGTCCCCGGGAGCAGTTCTTC. The chain joins TRBV7-6 to TRBJ2-1; D is unclear. Germline V gene lookup returns CDR1 SGHVS and CDR2 FNYEAQ. This CDR3 contains 13 residues. V lost 2 bases to trimming and J lost 10 bases, with 12 bases between them.

The chain uses TRBV19 and TRBJ2-3, with D perhaps assigned TRBD1 or TRBD2 (5 bases each). CDR1 and CDR2 (germline): LNHDA, SQIVND (reference sequence). The CDR3 length is 13 residues. The ends were cut back, 5 bases at V and 6 bases at J, with 12 bases in the middle. The CDR3 protein is CASSPGRRDTQYF. The CDR3 DNA is TGTGCCAGTAGTCCGGGACGGAGGGATACGCAGTATTTT.

This chain joins TRBV7-6 and TRBJ2-5; maybe TRBD2 (6 bases). Trimming stripped 1 base from V and 5 bases from J, with 8 bases between. The CDR3 totals 13 residues. The germline CDR1 and CDR2 sequences are SGHVS and FNYEAQ. This CDR3 is CASSLGLVETQYF. The CDR3 DNA sequence: TGTGCCAGCAGCTTAGGACTAGTGGAGACCCAGTACTTC.

The V and J genes are TRBV19 and TRBJ2-6; D unresolved. Per germline, CDR1 LNHDA and CDR2 SQIVND (reference sequence). This CDR3 region has 14 residues. V was clipped by 3 bases and J by 0 bases, with 3 bases between them. CDR3 residues: CASSINSGANVLTF. For the CDR3, the DNA is TGTGCCAGTAGTATTAACTCTGGGGCCAACGTCCTGACTTTC.

This rearrangement joins TRBV29-1 to TRBJ2-7; 8 nucleotides agree with TRBD2. Losses at the gene ends were 8 bases for V and 4 bases for J; bases not matched to a gene: 10. From germline, CDR1 is SQVTM and CDR2 ANQGSEA. The CDR3 extends over 13 amino acids. This CDR3 reads CSTSSGNPYEQYF. For the CDR3, the DNA is TGCAGCACCAGTAGCGGGAACCCATACGAGCAGTACTTC.

The chain recombines TRBV6-5 with TRBJ2-7, with D perhaps TRBD1 or TRBD2 (5 bases each). V shed 2 bases and J shed 3 bases, with 17 bases lying between them. This CDR3 is 16 amino acids long. From germline, CDR1 is MNHEY and CDR2 SVGAGI. The CDR3 spells CASSYRQGVPNYEQYF. DNA for the CDR3: TGTGCCAGCAGTTACCGTCAGGGAGTCCCTAACTACGAGCAGTACTTC.

Worth noting for this clone: This CDR3 is also generated by other DNA sequences in the sample. The chain uses TRBV28 and TRBJ1-4; maybe TRBD1 (5 bases). The V end was cut by 3 bases, the J end by 8 bases, with 10 bases between. The germline gives CDR1 MDHEN, CDR2 SYDVKM. The CDR3 consists of 13 residues. The CDR3 is CASSLSGREKLFF. The CDR3 region has the DNA TGTGCCAGCAGTTTGTCAGGGAGGGAAAAACTGTTTTTT.